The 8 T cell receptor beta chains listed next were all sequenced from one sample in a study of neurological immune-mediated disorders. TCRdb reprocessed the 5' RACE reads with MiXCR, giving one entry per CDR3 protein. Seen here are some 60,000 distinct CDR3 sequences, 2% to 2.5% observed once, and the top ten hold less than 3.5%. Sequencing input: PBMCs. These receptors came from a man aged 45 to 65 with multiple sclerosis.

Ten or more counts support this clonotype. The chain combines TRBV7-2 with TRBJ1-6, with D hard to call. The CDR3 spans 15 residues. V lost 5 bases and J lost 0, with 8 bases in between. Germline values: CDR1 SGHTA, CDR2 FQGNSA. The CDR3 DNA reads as TGTGCCAGCAGCCAGCGGAGCTCCTATAATTCACCCCTCCACTTT. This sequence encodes CASSQRSSYNSPLHF.

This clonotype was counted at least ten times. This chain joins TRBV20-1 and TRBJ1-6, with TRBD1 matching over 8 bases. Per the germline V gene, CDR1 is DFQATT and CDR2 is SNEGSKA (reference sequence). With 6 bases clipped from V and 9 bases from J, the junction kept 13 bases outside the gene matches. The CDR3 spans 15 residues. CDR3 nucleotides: TGCAGTGCCAGGACAGGGTCTCGCCTTGGTTCACCCCTCCACTTT. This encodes CSARTGSRLGSPLHF.

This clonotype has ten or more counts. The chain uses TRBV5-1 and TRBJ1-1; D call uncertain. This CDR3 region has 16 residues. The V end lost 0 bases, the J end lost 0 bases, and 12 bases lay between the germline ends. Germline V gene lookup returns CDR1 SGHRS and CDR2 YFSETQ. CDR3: CASSLGRLGLNTEAFF. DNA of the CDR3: TGCGCCAGCAGCTTGGGTCGGTTAGGGCTGAACACTGAAGCTTTCTTT.

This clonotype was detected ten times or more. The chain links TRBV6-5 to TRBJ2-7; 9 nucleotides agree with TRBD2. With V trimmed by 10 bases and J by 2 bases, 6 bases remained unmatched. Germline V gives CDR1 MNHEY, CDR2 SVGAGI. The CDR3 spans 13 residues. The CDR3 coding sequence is TGTGCCACCATCCAGCGGGGGGCCTACGAGCAGTACTTC. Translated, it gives CATIQRGAYEQYF.

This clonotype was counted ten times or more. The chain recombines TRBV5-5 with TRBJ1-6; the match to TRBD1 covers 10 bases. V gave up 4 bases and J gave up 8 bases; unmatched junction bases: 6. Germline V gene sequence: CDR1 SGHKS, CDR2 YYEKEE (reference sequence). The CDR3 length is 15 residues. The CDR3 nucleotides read TGTGCCAGCAGCACCAGGGACAGGGGAGATTCACCCCTCCACTTT. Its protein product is CASSTRDRGDSPLHF.

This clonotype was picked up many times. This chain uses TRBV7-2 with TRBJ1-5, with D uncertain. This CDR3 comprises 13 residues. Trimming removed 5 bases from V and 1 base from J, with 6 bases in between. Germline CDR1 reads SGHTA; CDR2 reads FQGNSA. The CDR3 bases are TGTGCCAGCAGCCCGGACAGCAATCAGCCCCAGCATTTT. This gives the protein CASSPDSNQPQHF.

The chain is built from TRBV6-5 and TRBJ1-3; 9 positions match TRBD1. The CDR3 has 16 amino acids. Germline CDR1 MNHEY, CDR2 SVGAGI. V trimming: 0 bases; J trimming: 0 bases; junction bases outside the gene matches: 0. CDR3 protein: CASSYSGQGSGNTIYF. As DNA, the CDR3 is TGTGCCAGCAGTTACTCGGGACAGGGCTCTGGAAACACCATATATTTT.

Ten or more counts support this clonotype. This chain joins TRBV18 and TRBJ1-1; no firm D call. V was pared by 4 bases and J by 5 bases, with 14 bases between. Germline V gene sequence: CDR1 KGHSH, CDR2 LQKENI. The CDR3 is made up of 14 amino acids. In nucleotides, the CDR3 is TGTGCCAGCTCACGGATTGAGGGAGGGACTGAAGCTTTCTTT. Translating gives CASSRIEGGTEAFF.